These T cell receptor beta chains were read from a single sample in a study of CD4+ T cells in melanoma. TCRdb keeps only in-frame clones here, not all; method: immunoSEQ multiplex PCR. The table shows 50,000 to 60,000 clones, with 55% to 75% occurring only once. Sample: tumor tissue. These receptors were obtained from a human donor with melanoma. Both conserved end residues are part of each CDR3. D genes are given only for firm matches. Where a row states a size, it is once, few, many or the class of an expanded clone; other rows omit it.

J: TRBJ1-1
length: 14
V: TRBV18
D: TRBD1
size: .
DNA: TGTGCCAGCTCGCCGGACAGGGCGCGTACTGAAGCTTTCTTT
CDR3: CASSPDRARTEAFF

J: TRBJ1-2
length: 13
V: TRBV29-1
D: .
size: .
DNA: TGCAGCGTTGGCCCACTGACTGACTATGGCTACACCTTC
CDR3: CSVGPLTDYGYTF

J: TRBJ1-1
length: 12
V: TRBV15
D: .
size: .
DNA: TGTGCCACCAGCAGAGTTAAGGGGGAAGCTTTCTTT
CDR3: CATSRVKGEAFF

J: TRBJ1-2
length: 15
V: TRBV15
D: .
size: .
DNA: TGTGCCACCAGCAGAGATCAGCCAGACTCCTATGGCTACACCTTC
CDR3: CATSRDQPDSYGYTF

J: TRBJ1-2
length: 13
V: TRBV21-1
D: .
size: .
DNA: TGTGCCAGCAGCAAAGCGGGACACTATGGCTACACCTTC
CDR3: CASSKAGHYGYTF

J: TRBJ1-1
length: 15
V: TRBV7-8
D: TRBD1
size: .
DNA: TGTGCCAGCAGCCCCTCTGGACAGGGCAACACTGAAGCTTTCTTT
CDR3: CASSPSGQGNTEAFF

J: TRBJ1-1
length: 14
V: TRBV6-5
D: .
size: .
DNA: TGTGCCAGCAGTTACCTGCATTACGACACTGAAGCTTTCTTT
CDR3: CASSYLHYDTEAFF

J: TRBJ1-5
length: 17
V: TRBV5-5
D: .
size: few
DNA: TGTGCCAGCAGCTTGTCAACACACACAGGACTCGGCCAGCCCCAGCATTTT
CDR3: CASSLSTHTGLGQPQHF

J: TRBJ2-2
length: 15
V: TRBV4-2
D: .
size: few
DNA: TGTGCCAGCAGCCAGACCGAATTGGGGACCGGGGAGCTGTTTTTT
CDR3: CASSQTELGTGELFF

J: TRBJ2-1
length: 15
V: TRBV21-1
D: .
size: .
DNA: TGTGCCAGCAGCAAGCCGGGACAGGGTCGCGATGAGCAGTTCTTC
CDR3: CASSKPGQGRDEQFF

J: TRBJ1-2
length: 17
V: TRBV19
D: TRBD1
size: .
DNA: TGTGCCAGTAGGAGCCGGACAGGGAGACGTTACAACTATGGCTACACCTTC
CDR3: CASRSRTGRRYNYGYTF

J: TRBJ2-5
length: 12
V: TRBV13
D: .
size: few
DNA: TGTGCCAGCAGCTCAGGGGAAGAGACCCAGTACTTC
CDR3: CASSSGEETQYF

J: TRBJ2-7
length: 16
V: TRBV7-8
D: .
size: .
DNA: TGTGCCAGCAGCTTAGAAGGTCAGGGGGGAACCTACGAGCAGTACTTC
CDR3: CASSLEGQGGTYEQYF

J: TRBJ2-7
length: 14
V: TRBV27
D: TRBD1
size: few
DNA: TGTGCCAGCAGCCGAGGGACAGAAACCTACGAGCAGTACTTC
CDR3: CASSRGTETYEQYF

J: TRBJ1-1
length: 14
V: TRBV7-6
D: .
size: .
DNA: TGTGCCAGCAGCCAACCAACAAGAAACACTGAAGCTTTCTTT
CDR3: CASSQPTRNTEAFF

J: TRBJ2-7
length: 13
V: TRBV30
D: TRBD1
size: many
DNA: TGTGCCTGGGTGGGACAGGCCAACTACGAGCAGTACTTC
CDR3: CAWVGQANYEQYF

J: TRBJ1-2
length: 13
V: TRBV11-2
D: TRBD1
size: .
DNA: TGTGCCAGCAGCAATGACAGGGGAGGTGGCTACACCTTC
CDR3: CASSNDRGGGYTF

J: TRBJ2-3
length: 10
V: TRBV20-1
D: .
size: .
DNA: TGCAGTGCTACCTGGGATACGCAGTATTTT
CDR3: CSATWDTQYF

J: TRBJ1-5
length: 14
V: TRBV11-3
D: TRBD1
size: .
DNA: TGTGCCAGCAGCCCAGGGGGTAGCAATCAGCCCCAGCATTTT
CDR3: CASSPGGSNQPQHF

J: TRBJ2-1
length: 16
V: TRBV9
D: .
size: few
DNA: TGTGCCAGCAGCGTAGAAGGGCGACAAACCTACAATGAGCAGTTCTTC
CDR3: CASSVEGRQTYNEQFF